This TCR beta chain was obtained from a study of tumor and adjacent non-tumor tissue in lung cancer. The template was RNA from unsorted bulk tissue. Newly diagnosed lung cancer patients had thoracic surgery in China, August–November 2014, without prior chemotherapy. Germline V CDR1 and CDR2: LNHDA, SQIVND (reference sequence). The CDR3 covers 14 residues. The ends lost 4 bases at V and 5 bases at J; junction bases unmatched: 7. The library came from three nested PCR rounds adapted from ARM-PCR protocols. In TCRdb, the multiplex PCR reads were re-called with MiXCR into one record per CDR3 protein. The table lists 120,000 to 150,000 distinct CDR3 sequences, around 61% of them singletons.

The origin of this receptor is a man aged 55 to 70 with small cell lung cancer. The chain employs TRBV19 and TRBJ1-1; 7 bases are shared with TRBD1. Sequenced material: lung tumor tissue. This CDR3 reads CASSRTGGETEAFF. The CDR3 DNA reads TGTGCCAGTAGTAGGACAGGCGGAGAGACTGAAGCTTTCTTT.